Listed below are T cell receptor beta chains from one sample, sequenced in a study of long-term antiretroviral therapy in people with HIV. Sequenced by immunoSEQ multiplex PCR; TCRdb stores in-frame clones only, minus some. This sample carries about 29,000 clones, roughly 80% of them seen once, and the ten largest clones take approximately 9.5%. The input for sequencing was unsorted PBMCs, taken 3 years after starting antiretroviral therapy. These receptor sequences come from a man in his forties with HIV. The CDR3 runs from the conserved cysteine through the conserved F or W. A D gene is named only where the DNA matches it firmly. Part of the rows lack a size; the others show once, few, many or a class for expanded clones.

V gene,clone size,D gene,J gene,CDR3 protein,CDR3 DNA
TRBV2,.,TRBD1,TRBJ2-1,CASRVWETGRNEQFF,TGTGCCAGCAGAGTTTGGGAGACAGGGCGAAATGAGCAGTTCTTC
TRBV15,.,TRBD2,TRBJ2-3,CATSRVLAGNADTQYF,TGTGCCACCAGCAGAGTACTAGCGGGGAATGCAGATACGCAGTATTTT
TRBV19,few,.,TRBJ1-2,CASIRLNGYTF,TGTGCCAGTATCCGCTTAAATGGCTACACCTTC
TRBV19,.,TRBD1,TRBJ2-7,CASSIDEGGIYEQYF,TGTGCCAGTAGTATAGATGAAGGGGGCATTTACGAGCAGTACTTC
TRBV5-1,.,TRBD1,TRBJ2-3,CASTGQGKQTDTQYF,TGCGCCAGCACCGGACAGGGAAAGCAAACAGATACGCAGTATTTT
TRBV7-2,few,TRBD2,TRBJ2-7,CASSLAGEQYF,TGTGCCAGCAGCCTAGCGGGGGAGCAGTACTTC
TRBV4-1,.,.,TRBJ2-7,CASSQGPRLSSYEQYF,TGCGCCAGCAGCCAAGGTCCCAGGCTAAGCTCCTACGAGCAGTACTTC
TRBV10-3,.,TRBD1,TRBJ2-7,CAISGGTGDHEQYF,TGTGCCATCAGTGGTGGGACAGGCGACCACGAGCAGTACTTC
TRBV13,.,TRBD2,TRBJ2-5,CASKQRGDWEETQYF,TGTGCCAGCAAACAGCGGGGGGACTGGGAAGAGACCCAGTACTTC
TRBV4-1,.,.,TRBJ1-1,CASSQAAGPEAFF,TGCGCCAGCAGCCAAGCGGCAGGGCCTGAAGCTTTCTTT
TRBV6-5,.,TRBD1,TRBJ1-1,CASSPGTVNTEAFF,TGTGCCAGCAGTCCCGGGACAGTGAACACTGAAGCTTTCTTT
TRBV6-5,few,.,TRBJ1-2,CASSYGEGQGYTF,TGTGCCAGCAGTTACGGGGAGGGGCAAGGCTACACCTTC
TRBV5-1,.,.,TRBJ1-1,CASSLAPLNTEAFF,TGCGCCAGCAGCTTGGCCCCACTAAACACTGAAGCTTTCTTT
TRBV5-1,.,TRBD2,TRBJ2-1,CASSLASGGLYNEQFF,TGCGCCAGCAGCTTGGCCAGCGGGGGCCTCTACAATGAGCAGTTCTTC
TRBV5-1,.,TRBD1,TRBJ2-3,CASTTGGEDTQYF,TGCGCCAGTACGACAGGGGGGGAAGATACGCAGTATTTT
TRBV14,.,.,TRBJ1-2,CASSPARGGYTF,TGTGCCAGCAGCCCCGCGAGGGGAGGCTACACCTTC
TRBV5-1,.,TRBD1,TRBJ2-7,CASGATGPEQYF,TGCGCCAGCGGGGCGACAGGGCCCGAGCAGTACTTC
TRBV6-1,.,.,TRBJ2-1,CASSREYNEQFF,TGTGCCAGCAGCAGGGAGTACAATGAGCAGTTCTTC
TRBV19,.,TRBD1,TRBJ1-6,CASRMDRAVNSPLHF,TGTGCCAGTAGGATGGACAGGGCGGTGAATTCACCCCTCCACTTT
TRBV6-9,.,.,TRBJ1-1,CASSYIQVFWSTEAFF,TGTGCCAGCAGTTATATCCAGGTTTTTTGGAGCACTGAAGCTTTCTTT
TRBV7-8,.,.,TRBJ1-5,CASSLQGEGGQPQHF,TGTGCCAGCAGCTTACAGGGAGAGGGAGGTCAGCCCCAGCATTTT
TRBV19,once,TRBD2,TRBJ2-2,CASRPRGGVGTGELFF,TGTGCCAGTAGACCCCGGGGGGGCGTCGGCACCGGGGAGCTGTTTTTT
TRBV7-9,few,.,TRBJ2-7,CASSAGSSYEQYF,TGTGCCAGCAGTGCCGGTAGCAGCTACGAGCAGTACTTC
TRBV9,.,.,TRBJ2-1,CASSPPPGGYNEQFF,TGTGCCAGCAGCCCTCCCCCTGGCGGGTACAATGAGCAGTTCTTC
TRBV6-6,.,.,TRBJ2-7,CASSPRMSYEQYF,TGTGCCAGCAGTCCCCGGATGTCCTACGAGCAGTACTTC
TRBV7-9,.,TRBD1,TRBJ2-3,CASSPRDRDTDTQYF,TGTGCCAGCAGCCCCCGGGACAGGGATACAGATACGCAGTATTTT
TRBV6-5,.,.,TRBJ1-1,CASSYRGGDTEAFF,TGTGCCAGCAGTTACAGGGGCGGGGACACTGAAGCTTTCTTT
TRBV5-4,few,.,TRBJ1-2,CASSLALDGYGYTF,TGTGCCAGCAGCTTGGCCCTGGACGGCTATGGCTACACCTTC
TRBV27,.,.,TRBJ2-2,CASSPPVTGELFF,TGTGCCAGCAGTCCCCCTGTGACCGGGGAGCTGTTTTTT
TRBV7-9,.,TRBD2,TRBJ2-5,CASSSPGREETQYF,TGTGCCAGCAGCTCCCCCGGGAGGGAAGAGACCCAGTACTTC
TRBV4-3,.,.,TRBJ1-4,CASSPNWGNEKLFF,TGCGCCAGCAGCCCGAACTGGGGTAATGAAAAACTGTTTTTT
TRBV27,.,.,TRBJ1-2,CASSWGPNYGYTF,TGTGCCAGCTCCTGGGGGCCTAACTATGGCTACACCTTC
TRBV7-9,.,.,TRBJ1-6,CASSSQGIGSPLHF,TGTGCCAGCAGCTCACAGGGAATCGGTTCACCCCTCCACTTT
TRBV5-1,.,.,TRBJ2-5,CASSFVAQETQYF,TGCGCCAGCAGCTTCGTGGCTCAAGAGACCCAGTACTTC
TRBV18,.,TRBD1,TRBJ1-5,CASSPGQGSLGAQHF,TGTGCCAGCTCCCCGGGACAGGGATCATTAGGGGCCCAGCATTTT
TRBV7-3,.,TRBD1,TRBJ1-1,CASSGPGTGEAFF,TGTGCCAGCAGCGGCCCGGGGACAGGAGAAGCTTTCTTT
TRBV6-4,.,.,TRBJ1-1,CASSPRVGQGEAFF,TGTGCCAGCAGTCCCCGGGTTGGCCAGGGTGAAGCTTTCTTT
TRBV7-8,.,.,TRBJ2-7,CASSFSTGTSYEQYF,TGTGCCAGCAGCTTTTCCACCGGGACTTCCTACGAGCAGTACTTC
TRBV11-2,.,.,TRBJ2-1,CASSLGGRPLDEQFF,TGTGCCAGCAGCTTAGGTGGGAGGCCCCTCGATGAGCAGTTCTTC
TRBV27,large,.,TRBJ1-1,CASSLSWTDYEAFF,TGTGCCAGCAGTTTATCCTGGACGGACTATGAAGCTTTCTTT
TRBV27,.,TRBD2,TRBJ2-7,CASSLKSLAAYEQYF,TGTGCCAGCAGTTTAAAATCACTAGCGGCATACGAGCAGTACTTC
TRBV2,.,.,TRBJ1-2,CASSEQFLLLNYGYTF,TGTGCCAGCAGTGAACAGTTCCTCCTTTTAAACTATGGCTACACCTTC
TRBV7-3,.,TRBD1,TRBJ2-6,CASSSVSDRGGAGANVLTF,TGTGCCAGCAGCTCAGTATCTGACAGGGGAGGCGCTGGGGCCAACGTCCTGACTTTC
TRBV10-2,.,TRBD1,TRBJ2-3,CASSTRDRADTQYF,TGCGCCAGCAGTACCCGGGACAGGGCAGATACGCAGTATTTT
TRBV5-1,.,.,TRBJ1-1,CASRRSWAGTGIQDTEAFF,TGCGCCAGCAGGAGGAGTTGGGCCGGGACGGGTATTCAGGACACTGAAGCTTTCTTT
TRBV27,.,.,TRBJ2-7,CASSHREPYEQYF,TGTGCCAGCAGTCACAGGGAACCCTACGAGCAGTACTTC
TRBV23-1,.,TRBD1,TRBJ1-4,CASSLRDSYEKLFF,TGCGCCAGCAGTCTCCGGGACAGCTATGAAAAACTGTTTTTT
TRBV12-5,.,.,TRBJ2-1,CASGRGITNEQFF,TGTGCTAGTGGGAGAGGTATTACTAATGAGCAGTTCTTC
TRBV13,.,.,TRBJ2-5,CASSLGGLEETQYF,TGTGCCAGCAGCTTAGGCGGGCTAGAGGAGACCCAGTACTTC
TRBV7-9,.,TRBD2,TRBJ2-1,CASSLAGTSGSDEQFF,TGTGCCAGCAGCTTAGCGGGGACTAGCGGGAGTGATGAGCAGTTCTTC
TRBV18,few,.,TRBJ2-2,CASQSGNTGELFF,TGTGCCAGTCAATCGGGGAACACCGGGGAGCTGTTTTTT